This is a list of T cell receptor beta chains from one sample in a study of T cell responses to AZD1222 COVID-19 vaccine. TCRdb's table, derived via immunoSEQ multiplex PCR, lists solely in-frame clones and lacks some. This table holds tens of thousands of clones, around nine tenths found once. Sequencing was performed on peripheral blood, taken on day 0 of MenACWY control vaccination. These receptors were obtained from an adult in good health. Both conserved end residues are part of each CDR3. A D gene is named only where the DNA matches it firmly. Clone sizes are given selectively: once, few, many, or a class where the clone is expanded.

clone_size: -
d_call: -
v_call: TRBV20-1
j_call: TRBJ1-4
cdr3_length: 11
cdr3_aa: CSARAFEKLFF
cdr3_nt: TGCAGTGCTAGAGCGTTTGAAAAACTGTTTTTT

clone_size: -
d_call: -
v_call: TRBV30
j_call: TRBJ2-2
cdr3_length: 13
cdr3_aa: CAWSSLVTGELFF
cdr3_nt: TGTGCCTGGAGTTCCTTGGTCACCGGGGAGCTGTTTTTT

clone_size: -
d_call: TRBD1
v_call: TRBV27
j_call: TRBJ1-5
cdr3_length: 14
cdr3_aa: CASSVRDREQPQHF
cdr3_nt: TGTGCCAGCAGTGTCCGGGACAGGGAACAGCCCCAGCATTTT

clone_size: -
d_call: -
v_call: TRBV5-4
j_call: TRBJ1-6
cdr3_length: 12
cdr3_aa: CASSLYASPLHF
cdr3_nt: TGTGCCAGCAGCTTGTATGCTTCACCCCTCCACTTT

clone_size: few
d_call: -
v_call: TRBV9
j_call: TRBJ2-1
cdr3_length: 13
cdr3_aa: CASSVRLVGEQFF
cdr3_nt: TGTGCCAGCAGCGTAAGGCTAGTTGGGGAGCAGTTCTTC

clone_size: -
d_call: -
v_call: TRBV6-1
j_call: TRBJ1-6
cdr3_length: 14
cdr3_aa: CASSEFRGRSPLHF
cdr3_nt: TGTGCCAGCAGTGAATTTAGGGGTAGGTCACCCCTCCACTTT

clone_size: -
d_call: -
v_call: TRBV7-9
j_call: TRBJ1-6
cdr3_length: 14
cdr3_aa: CASTRRGANSPLHF
cdr3_nt: TGTGCCAGCACCAGGCGGGGGGCGAATTCACCCCTCCACTTT

clone_size: -
d_call: -
v_call: TRBV7-8
j_call: TRBJ1-5
cdr3_length: 14
cdr3_aa: CASSSMTPNQPQHF
cdr3_nt: TGTGCCAGCAGCTCCATGACTCCTAATCAGCCCCAGCATTTT

clone_size: -
d_call: TRBD1
v_call: TRBV28
j_call: TRBJ2-7
cdr3_length: 13
cdr3_aa: CASSWTGAHEQYF
cdr3_nt: TGTGCCAGCAGTTGGACAGGGGCCCACGAGCAGTACTTC

clone_size: -
d_call: -
v_call: TRBV9
j_call: TRBJ2-3
cdr3_length: 14
cdr3_aa: CASSLGVALNTQYF
cdr3_nt: TGTGCCAGCAGCTTAGGGGTAGCATTGAATACGCAGTATTTT

clone_size: -
d_call: -
v_call: TRBV28
j_call: TRBJ2-2
cdr3_length: 15
cdr3_aa: CASSPWGPNTGELFF
cdr3_nt: TGTGCCAGCAGTCCATGGGGACCTAACACCGGGGAGCTGTTTTTT

clone_size: -
d_call: -
v_call: TRBV6-2/TRBV6-3
j_call: TRBJ1-5
cdr3_length: 16
cdr3_aa: CASSYGEGRGNQPQHF
cdr3_nt: TGTGCCAGCAGTTACGGGGAAGGCAGGGGCAATCAGCCCCAGCATTTT

clone_size: -
d_call: -
v_call: TRBV6-2/TRBV6-3
j_call: TRBJ2-5
cdr3_length: 12
cdr3_aa: CASSYSLETQYF
cdr3_nt: TGTGCCAGCAGTTACTCTTTGGAGACCCAGTACTTC

clone_size: -
d_call: -
v_call: TRBV2
j_call: TRBJ1-3
cdr3_length: 15
cdr3_aa: CATRARVSSGNTIYF
cdr3_nt: TGTGCCACCAGAGCGCGGGTAAGCTCTGGAAACACCATATATTTT

clone_size: -
d_call: TRBD1
v_call: TRBV27
j_call: TRBJ1-2
cdr3_length: 18
cdr3_aa: CASTPPRIRTGTCYGYTF
cdr3_nt: TGTGCCAGCACTCCCCCCAGAATCCGGACAGGTACTTGCTATGGCTACACCTTC

clone_size: -
d_call: TRBD2
v_call: TRBV19
j_call: TRBJ2-3
cdr3_length: 15
cdr3_aa: CASREAGGRTDTQYF
cdr3_nt: TGTGCCAGTAGAGAAGCGGGGGGGCGGACAGATACGCAGTATTTT

clone_size: -
d_call: TRBD1
v_call: TRBV19
j_call: TRBJ1-1
cdr3_length: 16
cdr3_aa: CASSIIPYRGNTEAFF
cdr3_nt: TGTGCCAGTAGTATAATCCCGTACAGGGGTAACACTGAAGCTTTCTTT

clone_size: -
d_call: -
v_call: TRBV6-1
j_call: TRBJ1-1
cdr3_length: 12
cdr3_aa: CASSSLGTEAFF
cdr3_nt: TGTGCCAGCAGCTCCCTGGGGACTGAAGCTTTCTTT

clone_size: -
d_call: -
v_call: TRBV9
j_call: TRBJ1-3
cdr3_length: 18
cdr3_aa: CASSPEQQGHLYGNTIYF
cdr3_nt: TGTGCCAGCAGCCCTGAGCAACAGGGTCATCTCTATGGAAACACCATATATTTT

clone_size: -
d_call: -
v_call: TRBV6-5
j_call: TRBJ1-2
cdr3_length: 14
cdr3_aa: CASRSEGRNYGYTF
cdr3_nt: TGTGCCAGCAGGTCGGAGGGCCGAAACTATGGCTACACCTTC

clone_size: -
d_call: -
v_call: TRBV19
j_call: TRBJ2-3
cdr3_length: 14
cdr3_aa: CASKDGSSTDTQYF
cdr3_nt: TGTGCCAGTAAAGACGGATCTAGCACAGATACGCAGTATTTT

clone_size: -
d_call: -
v_call: TRBV28
j_call: TRBJ1-6
cdr3_length: 15
cdr3_aa: CASRQGVGGNSPLHF
cdr3_nt: TGTGCCAGCAGACAAGGGGTAGGGGGGAATTCACCCCTCCACTTT

clone_size: -
d_call: TRBD1
v_call: TRBV6-1
j_call: TRBJ1-5
cdr3_length: 17
cdr3_aa: CASSEPGQGNLQRPQHF
cdr3_nt: TGTGCCAGCAGTGAGCCGGGACAGGGGAACCTCCAAAGGCCCCAGCATTTT

clone_size: -
d_call: TRBD1
v_call: TRBV5-1
j_call: TRBJ1-1
cdr3_length: 16
cdr3_aa: CASSLVAGQGDTEAFF
cdr3_nt: TGCGCCAGCAGCTTGGTCGCGGGACAGGGTGACACTGAAGCTTTCTTT

clone_size: -
d_call: TRBD1
v_call: TRBV27
j_call: TRBJ1-6
cdr3_length: 15
cdr3_aa: CASSPRDRFSSPLHF
cdr3_nt: TGTGCCAGCAGTCCCCGGGACAGGTTTAGTTCACCCCTCCACTTT

clone_size: few
d_call: TRBD2
v_call: TRBV7-2
j_call: TRBJ2-7
cdr3_length: 16
cdr3_aa: CASSLALAGDGYEQYF
cdr3_nt: TGTGCCAGCAGCTTAGCCCTAGCGGGGGACGGCTACGAGCAGTACTTC

clone_size: -
d_call: -
v_call: TRBV6-5
j_call: TRBJ2-7
cdr3_length: 14
cdr3_aa: CASSYGAQSYEQYF
cdr3_nt: TGTGCCAGCAGTTACGGCGCGCAGTCCTACGAGCAGTACTTC

clone_size: -
d_call: -
v_call: TRBV9
j_call: TRBJ2-1
cdr3_length: 14
cdr3_aa: CASSVGGGSDEQFF
cdr3_nt: TGTGCCAGCTCCGTAGGAGGGGGTAGCGATGAGCAGTTCTTC